This T cell receptor (beta chain) was retrieved from a study of T cell responses to AZD1222 COVID-19 vaccine (TCRdb year 2021). General notes on the study: AZD1222 recipients given second doses at about 4 weeks or at about 12 weeks were pooled, since spike-specific TCR depth and breadth were not found to differ between the two schedules. A total of more than 230 trial participants underwent TCR sequencing, of whom 200 to 220 received two doses of AZD1222 and some 26 received two doses of the MenACWY control vaccine. Trial participants were enrolled by age into subgroups of 18-55, 56-69 and 70-plus years, and about 150, 27 and 61 TCR-sequenced participants, respectively, were included in these subgroups. Study-wide conclusions, independent of this receptor: A significant rise in spike-specific TCR breadth and depth was observed after two AZD1222 doses relative to day 0 and relative to MenACWY recipients. Reportedly, almost half of the unique spike-specific TCRs recognized epitopes lying outside the regions that are mutated in the B.1.351 and B.1.1.7 variants. Because no samples from the day 14 peak response were available, repertoires could be characterized only after the peak T cell response. The vaccine-associated CD4 TCRs covered the entire spike protein, and the dominant responses fell in regions 160-218 and 743-854. Conclusions about previously exposed vaccinees are limited, since just 5 to 7 AZD1222 recipients were seropositive for SARS-CoV-2 at baseline. In the small 56-69-year group, the increase in depth fell short of significance, most likely because of low power. Participants were mostly white British, with more females than males. The authors suggested clonal diversity may have been underestimated.

As concerns this clone: Its antigen is still unknown. There are no base qualities to consult, and no much larger clone falls within one base.

This specimen's time point label, per the study, means: baseline before first vaccination. Vaccinee samples were obtained from the UK trials COV001 and COV002, which included a single-blind randomized controlled phase 2/3 trial of AZD1222 (ChAdOx1 nCoV-19) in healthy adults. For TCRbeta chain sequencing, PBMC samples were collected from trial participants at day 0 and at day 28 after the second dose. Trimming removed 0 bases from V and 8 bases from J; the gene matches leave 5 bases unexplained. From its cysteine to its phenylalanine, the CDR3 spans 14 amino acids. Left in the record is the CDR3 DNA by itself, 42 bases read in frame from the first base. Per the germline V gene, SGHRS is the CDR1 and YFSETQ is the CDR2. The CDR3 regions of human TCRbeta chains were analyzed by immunosequencing. In the original analysis: TCRs in the repertoires were compared against a reference library of SARS-CoV-2-specific TCRs that had been generated with the MIRA antigen-specificity platform. Breadth was defined as the fraction of unique TCRs that were SARS-CoV-2-associated, and depth was defined as the fraction of total T cells that were SARS-CoV-2-associated. Using the MIRA data, every spike-specific TCR was mapped to the spike region that the TCR reacted to and assigned to either a CD4 or a CD8 class. Log10-transformed breadth and depth values were compared by one-way ANOVA with Sidak's multiple comparisons tests. TCRdb mirrors the immuneACCESS table, restricted to in-frame sequences. Some clones are absent from its copies; in checked studies, under half trace to an unresolved V gene, and the reason for the others is unknown. Clone size and the V and J calls come from that table; the DNA yielded D and trimming. The sample contains some 170,000 clones, roughly 92% of them found a single time. Roughly 2.5% of the sample lies in the top ten.

Specimen: peripheral blood, collected on day 0 of AZD1222 vaccination. This receptor was identified in an adult in good health. The receptor chain draws on TRBV5-1 and TRBJ2-1; 7 bases in the middle match TRBD2. The bases read TGCGCCAGCAGCTTGGCGGGGGAGGGGCATGAGCAGTTCTTC. This encodes CASSLAGEGHEQFF.